This paragraph covers one T cell receptor beta chain sequence. No antigen is known for it. The junction and the germline gene differ at one end; a read error may be behind it. Profiling of TCR beta VDJ combinations and CDR3 sequences used genomic DNA as template. TCRdb called the reads again in MiXCR, with one record for every CDR3 protein. The table includes more than 100,000 distinct CDR3 sequences, 48% detected once. This sample stems from a study of CD8+CD57+ T cells in acquired aplastic anemia. Study-wide background: DNA recovered from sorted CD4+ and CD8+ cells had a mean of around 3.3 ug. Mean read depth for CD4+ cells from healthy donors was roughly 11 million. Findings of the study overall: A set of about 28 CD8+ CDR3 sequences was shared between patients and controls, and these sequences appeared highly expressed in patients. Simpson's diversity of CD8+ cells was not significantly different in patients compared with controls.

The length of the CDR3 is 15 residues. In germline, CDR1 is SGHRS, CDR2 YFSETQ. The rearrangement links TRBV5-1 to TRBJ1-6; TRBD1 matches at 9 bases. The sequence came from a human donor in good health, serving as a control. The specimen sequenced was sorted CD4+, CD8+, or CD8+CD57+ T cells (not recorded which) from PBMCs. CDR3 in amino acids: CASILRTGAGSPLHF. The CDR3 DNA follows: TGCGCCAGCATCTTGAGGACAGGGGCAGGTTCACCCCTCCACTTT.